This T cell receptor beta chain emerged from a study of radiation and T cells in renal cell carcinoma. Findings and caveats of the study: No pretreatment tumor biopsies were available for baseline clonotypes. Top tumor clonotypes rose in blood 2 weeks post-radiation, then contracted.

Details on this clone: Its antigen is still unknown.

Profiling relied on immunoSEQ multiplex PCR, and the TCRdb table lists in-frame clones only, not all of them. The data show about 170,000 clones, with about 88% seen just once and about 11% held by the top ten. This CDR3 is built from 13 residues. CDR1 and CDR2 from the germline V gene are SQVTM and ANQGSEA. The germline V and J ends were trimmed by 3 bases and 6 bases, with 15 bases remaining between them. The sample's time point: blood 4 weeks post-SBRT, at nephrectomy. Treatment indicated: 15 Gy SBRT to primary tumor, nephrectomy 4 weeks later. Nephrectomy followed 15 Gy stereotactic body radiation by 4 weeks. After SBRT, blood was collected at 2 and 4 weeks, plus baseline.

Here the sequenced sample was blood, taken from a patient whose treatment included radiotherapy and nephrectomy. The source of this sequence is a woman aged 50 to 65 with renal cell carcinoma. This chain uses TRBV29-1 with TRBJ2-7; D is perhaps TRBD1 (5 bases). The CDR3 loop is CSVEPPGLSEQYF. The CDR3 nucleotides read TGCAGCGTTGAGCCCCCAGGGTTGAGCGAGCAGTACTTC.